This is a list of T cell receptor beta chains from one sample in a study of cytomegalovirus exposure and HLA in healthy donors. TCRdb keeps only in-frame clones here, not all; method: immunoSEQ multiplex PCR. Seen in this sample are about 130,000 clones; the ten most common clones hold under 2%. The sample comprised PBMCs. Receptors were obtained from a woman aged 40 to 50 in good health and CMV-seropositive. The CDR3 runs from the conserved cysteine through the conserved F or W. The D gene is left open where the match is weak.

J gene	V gene	D gene	CDR3 DNA	CDR3 protein
TRBJ2-1	TRBV29-1	NA	TGCAGCGTTGAAGGGGCAGGGGAAGGTCTGTCCTACAATGAGCAGTTCTTC	CSVEGAGEGLSYNEQFF
TRBJ2-3	TRBV5-1	TRBD2	TGCGCCAGCAGCTCTGCGGGACTAGCGGGCACAGATACGCAGTATTTT	CASSSAGLAGTDTQYF
TRBJ2-3	TRBV9	NA	TGTGCCAGCAGCCCCACAGGGGGGGGAGATACGCAGTATTTT	CASSPTGGGDTQYF
TRBJ2-5	TRBV19	NA	TGTGCCAGTAGTACACAGGGGGGGTTTCAAGAGACCCAGTACTTC	CASSTQGGFQETQYF
TRBJ1-2	TRBV28	NA	TGTGCCAGCACCATCCTCGGGGTTGGCTACACCTTC	CASTILGVGYTF
TRBJ2-3	TRBV7-3	TRBD2	TGTGCCAGCAGCGGTCCGGGACTAGCGGGAGATACGCAGTATTTT	CASSGPGLAGDTQYF
TRBJ2-3	TRBV28	TRBD2	TGTGCCAGCAGTCCCTTACTAGCGGGAGCTATAGATACGCAGTATTTT	CASSPLLAGAIDTQYF
TRBJ2-3	TRBV25-1	TRBD2	TGTGCCAGCAGTGAACTTGGGATGGAGACTAGCGGGACAGATACGCAGTATTTT	CASSELGMETSGTDTQYF
TRBJ2-1	TRBV5-1	TRBD2	TGCGCCAGCAAGCGAGAAGCGGGGCTCAATGAGCAGTTCTTC	CASKREAGLNEQFF
TRBJ1-1	TRBV5-1	NA	TGCGCCAGCAGCTTGGTGCAGGGGAGTAAATCTGAAGCTTTCTTT	CASSLVQGSKSEAFF
TRBJ1-1	TRBV28	TRBD1	TGTGCCAGCTATCAGGGGGGCCGGGCTTTCTTT	CASYQGGRAFF
TRBJ2-1	TRBV11-2	TRBD1	TGTGCCAGCAGCCTAAGGGACAGGGGCCATGAGCAGTTCTTC	CASSLRDRGHEQFF
TRBJ2-6	TRBV18	TRBD1	TGTGCCAGCTCCCCGGACAGGGGACCCCCTGGGGCCAACGTCCTGACTTTC	CASSPDRGPPGANVLTF
TRBJ2-7	TRBV5-1	NA	TGCGCCAGTGCGGACTTGAGCTCCTACGAGCAGTACTTC	CASADLSSYEQYF
TRBJ2-7	TRBV7-9	TRBD1	TGTGCCAGCAGCTTAAATCAAGGACAGGGGGCGTACGAGCAGTACTTC	CASSLNQGQGAYEQYF
TRBJ2-3	TRBV29-1	TRBD2	TGCAGCGCTGAGACTAGCGGGAGCACAGATACGCAGTATTTT	CSAETSGSTDTQYF
TRBJ2-5	TRBV5-5	TRBD2	TGTGCCAGCAGCGTGAGCGGGGGCGGAGAGACCCAGTACTTC	CASSVSGGGETQYF
TRBJ1-2	TRBV7-2	TRBD1	TGTGCCAGCAGCACCCAAGGGGGCGGATATTATGGCTACACCTTC	CASSTQGGGYYGYTF
TRBJ2-2	TRBV6-6	TRBD1	TGTGCCAGCAGTTCTCGGGACAGGGGTGGCGGGGAGCTGTTTTTT	CASSSRDRGGGELFF
TRBJ2-7	TRBV6-5	NA	TGTGCCAGCAGTTACTCCCGGTCAAGGGGCGAGCAGTACTTC	CASSYSRSRGEQYF
TRBJ2-7	TRBV7-2	TRBD2	TGTGCCAGCAGCTTTGAGGGGACTAGCGGTGGGTACGAGCAGTACTTC	CASSFEGTSGGYEQYF
TRBJ2-5	TRBV7-2	NA	TGTGCCAGCAGCTCCCTGAGGGAGCAGTACTTC	CASSSLREQYF
TRBJ2-2	TRBV5-6	TRBD2	TGTGCCAGCAGCGCAAATTTGGGACTAGCGGGTTCAAACGGGGAGCTGTTTTTT	CASSANLGLAGSNGELFF
TRBJ1-1	TRBV5-1	TRBD1	TGCGCCAGCAGCCCCACTCAGGGGGCGAGCACTGAAGCTTTCTTT	CASSPTQGASTEAFF
TRBJ2-2	TRBV6-6	NA	TGTGCCAGCAGTTACGTCACAAACACCGGGGAGCTGTTTTTT	CASSYVTNTGELFF
TRBJ1-1	TRBV7-9	TRBD1	TGTGCCAGTGTGCAGGGGGAAGTTACTGAAGCTTTCTTT	CASVQGEVTEAFF
TRBJ2-5	TRBV28	TRBD2	TGTGCAACCGAGGCTAGCGGGCCGGAGACCCAGTACTTC	CATEASGPETQYF
TRBJ2-7	TRBV7-8	NA	TGTGCCAGCAGCTTAGCCATAACAGGGTCACTTACCTACGAGCAGTACTTC	CASSLAITGSLTYEQYF
TRBJ2-7	TRBV7-2	TRBD2	TGTGCCAGCAGCTCGGGGACTAGCGGGTATTACGAGCAGTACTTC	CASSSGTSGYYEQYF
TRBJ2-5	TRBV12-5	NA	TGTGCTAGTGGTATCTCGGGGGAGGAGGAAAAAGAGACCCAGTACTTC	CASGISGEEEKETQYF
TRBJ2-3	TRBV5-6	NA	TGTGCCAGCAGCTTGGGGGCAGCCTCTAGCACAGATACGCAGTATTTT	CASSLGAASSTDTQYF
TRBJ2-5	TRBV7-3	TRBD2	TGTGCCAGCAGCTCGATGACTAGCGGGAGGCGGGAAGAGACCCAGTACTTC	CASSSMTSGRREETQYF
TRBJ1-4	TRBV9	TRBD1	TGTGCCAGCAGCGTAGCTTGGGACAGAAATGAAAAACTGTTTTTT	CASSVAWDRNEKLFF
TRBJ2-5	TRBV7-2	TRBD2	TGTGCCAGCAGCTTAGTCGGGGGGTGGGAGACCCAGTACTTC	CASSLVGGWETQYF
TRBJ1-3	TRBV4-3	NA	TGCGCCAGCAGCCAGGGCAGGGCCCTCTTTGGAAACACCATATATTTT	CASSQGRALFGNTIYF
TRBJ2-1	TRBV2	NA	TGTGCCAGCAGTGAACTAGCGTCCTCAGGGCGTCAGTTCTTC	CASSELASSGRQFF
TRBJ2-3	TRBV11-2	TRBD1	TGTGCCAGCAGCTTCCTCGGACAGGGAGGCACAGATACGCAGTATTTT	CASSFLGQGGTDTQYF
TRBJ1-1	TRBV5-4	TRBD1	TGTGCCAGCAGCTTGGCCGGGACAGGTGAAGCTTTCTTT	CASSLAGTGEAFF
TRBJ2-3	TRBV7-9	TRBD2	TGTGCCAGCAGCCCGACGACTAGCTTTGGCACAGATACGCAGTATTTT	CASSPTTSFGTDTQYF
TRBJ1-1	TRBV19	NA	TGTGCCAGTACCGGGTTGGACACTGAAGCTTTCTTT	CASTGLDTEAFF
TRBJ2-5	TRBV28	NA	TGTGCCAGCAGTTTCAACGGGGGGCTCGGGGGTGGAGAGACCCAGTACTTC	CASSFNGGLGGGETQYF
TRBJ2-1	TRBV7-3	NA	TGTGCCAGCAGCCAAAGCGTACGCAATGAGCAGTTCTTC	CASSQSVRNEQFF
TRBJ2-2	TRBV30	TRBD2	TGTGCCTGTTACGTACTAGCGGCGGGGGCCGGGGAGCTGTTTTTT	CACYVLAAGAGELFF
TRBJ2-3	TRBV4-3	NA	TGCGCCAGCAGCCAAGTCGGGTGGGATACGCAGTATTTT	CASSQVGWDTQYF
TRBJ2-7	TRBV15	TRBD1	TGTGCCACCAGCCGGACAGGGGTCGAGCAGTACTTC	CATSRTGVEQYF
TRBJ1-5	TRBV19	TRBD1	TGTGCCAGTAACCACAGGGGGCATGGAGGCAATCAGCCCCAGCATTTT	CASNHRGHGGNQPQHF
TRBJ2-1	TRBV19	NA	TGTGCCAGTAGTATAGCAAGGGGTAATGAGCAGTTCTTC	CASSIARGNEQFF
TRBJ2-4	TRBV7-9	TRBD1	TGTGCCAGCAGCTTAGCGCAGGGACAGGGGAGTAAGGCCAAAAACATTCAGTACTTC	CASSLAQGQGSKAKNIQYF
TRBJ2-1	TRBV11-1	NA	TGTGCCAGCAGCTTAGTTTCGGGCAATGAGCAGTTCTTC	CASSLVSGNEQFF
TRBJ2-1	TRBV7-3	TRBD1	TGTGCCAGCAGCTTACTACAGGGGAGCTCCTACAATGAGCAGTTCTTC	CASSLLQGSSYNEQFF
TRBJ1-1	TRBV25-1	TRBD1	TGTGCCAGCAGTTACAGGGGACCGAACACTGAAGCTTTCTTT	CASSYRGPNTEAFF
TRBJ1-2	TRBV15	NA	TGTGCCACCAGCAGAGATGGCGGGGGAGACATTAACTATGGCTACACCTTC	CATSRDGGGDINYGYTF